The rows below give T cell receptor beta chains drawn from one sample of a study of patients and donors after allogeneic stem cell transplantation. MiXCR was run by TCRdb on the RT-PCR reads, yielding one entry per CDR3 protein. The table lists 150,000 to 200,000 distinct CDR3 sequences, around 28% of them singletons. The sequenced material came from blood, either unsorted or a sorted T cell fraction (not recorded which). Source of these receptors: a human donor who was either an allogeneic HSCT recipient or a stem cell or donor lymphocyte infusion donor (not recorded which). It is not recorded whose cells these are; they may come from a transplant donor. The CDR3 runs from the conserved cysteine through the conserved F or W. A D gene is named only where the DNA matches it firmly. Not every row has a clone size; where given, it reads once, few, many or a size class.

j_call,d_call,clone_size,v_call,cdr3_aa,cdr3_nt
TRBJ2-7,.,.,TRBV20-1,CSAWTSYEQYF,TGCAGTGCTTGGACCTCCTACGAGCAGTACTTC
TRBJ2-7,.,.,TRBV4-3,CASSQGPFDEQYF,TGCGCCAGCAGCCAAGGTCCCTTCGACGAGCAGTACTTC
TRBJ1-2,.,.,TRBV7-6,CASSLGDSWPPNYGYTF,TGTGCCAGCAGCTTAGGGGACTCCTGGCCCCCTAACTATGGCTACACCTTC
TRBJ2-7,TRBD1,.,TRBV10-1,CASSSDRGRVEQYF,TGCGCCAGCAGTTCGGACAGGGGGCGAGTCGAGCAGTACTTC
TRBJ1-2,.,.,TRBV20-1,CSVNSGLSLYGYTF,TGCAGTGTTAACTCGGGCCTTTCGCTCTATGGCTACACCTTC
TRBJ1-3,TRBD1,few,TRBV7-2,CASRRDSVISGNTIYF,TGTGCCAGCAGAAGGGACAGCGTTATCTCTGGAAACACCATATATTTT
TRBJ2-3,.,.,TRBV18,CASSPVEDTDTQYF,TGTGCCAGCTCACCCGTCGAGGACACAGATACGCAGTATTTT
TRBJ2-1,.,.,TRBV7-9,CASSLWVRPKVFSYNEQFF,TGTGCCAGCAGCTTATGGGTTAGACCGAAAGTATTCTCCTACAATGAGCAGTTCTTC
TRBJ2-7,TRBD1,few,TRBV10-3,CAINRDRRNEQYF,TGTGCCATTAACCGGGACAGGAGGAACGAGCAGTACTTC
TRBJ2-1,.,few,TRBV12-3/TRBV12-4,CASLGGASNYNEQFF,TGTGCCAGCCTGGGGGGGGCTAGTAACTACAATGAGCAGTTCTTC
TRBJ1-4,.,few,TRBV28,CASSWHGNEKLFF,TGTGCCAGCAGTTGGCACGGAAATGAAAAACTGTTTTTT
TRBJ2-2,.,.,TRBV6-6,CASSYDRQVWEIGELFF,TGTGCCAGCAGTTACGATCGACAGGTCTGGGAGATCGGGGAGCTGTTTTTT
TRBJ1-5,.,.,TRBV5-6,CASSLMGAGTQPQHF,TGTGCCAGCAGCTTGATGGGTGCAGGGACCCAGCCCCAGCATTTT
TRBJ2-2,TRBD2,.,TRBV20-1,CSVFPGLAGGHRELFF,TGCAGTGTCTTTCCGGGACTAGCGGGAGGACATCGGGAGCTGTTTTTT
TRBJ2-3,.,.,TRBV6-6,CASSYPMTGQPTDTQYF,TGTGCCAGCAGTTACCCAATGACTGGCCAACCTACAGATACGCAGTATTTT
TRBJ1-5,.,many,TRBV15,CATSRDWAGVQPQHF,TGTGCCACCAGCAGAGATTGGGCAGGAGTTCAGCCCCAGCATTTT
TRBJ2-1,.,.,TRBV5-8,CASSLSWSHEQFF,TGTGCCAGCAGCTTGAGTTGGTCCCATGAGCAGTTCTTC
TRBJ1-2,.,few,TRBV6-5,CASTPRANYGYTF,TGTGCCAGCACCCCCAGGGCTAACTATGGCTACACCTTC
TRBJ2-7,.,few,TRBV10-3,CAISEIGRVSYEQYF,TGTGCCATCAGTGAGATTGGCAGAGTCAGCTACGAGCAGTACTTC
TRBJ1-2,.,many,TRBV20-1,CSAGHGYYGYTF,TGCAGTGCTGGACATGGTTACTATGGCTACACCTTC
TRBJ2-2,.,.,TRBV30,CAWSIGGANTGELFF,TGTGCCTGGAGTATTGGCGGAGCGAACACCGGGGAGCTGTTTTTT
TRBJ1-5,.,few,TRBV15,CATSREPGPNQPQHF,TGTGCCACCAGCAGAGAACCAGGGCCGAATCAGCCCCAGCATTTT
TRBJ2-5,.,.,TRBV7-9,CASRPSTRETQYF,TGTGCCAGCAGACCTTCTACCAGGGAGACCCAGTACTTC
TRBJ1-1,.,.,TRBV19,CASGPRQLNTEAFF,TGTGCCAGTGGCCCCCGACAACTGAACACTGAAGCTTTCTTT
TRBJ2-1,TRBD2,many,TRBV29-1,CSVQTRGGDNEQFF,TGCAGCGTACAAACACGGGGAGGGGACAATGAGCAGTTCTTC
TRBJ2-1,.,few,TRBV10-3,CAIAESSYNEQFF,TGTGCCATAGCCGAGAGCTCCTACAATGAGCAGTTCTTC
TRBJ2-1,TRBD2,.,TRBV5-1,CASSLVTSGYYNEQFF,TGCGCCAGCAGCTTGGTGACTAGCGGGTACTACAATGAGCAGTTCTTC
TRBJ2-1,TRBD2,.,TRBV12-3/TRBV12-4,CASSLFLGAGEVNEQFF,TGTGCCAGCAGTTTGTTCCTAGGAGCGGGAGAGGTCAATGAGCAGTTCTTC